This T cell receptor beta chain was identified in a study of blood T cell repertoires in COVID-19 (dated by TCRdb to 2019 to 2021). Notes on the research overall: Collaborator samples came from the United States, Italy and Spain and covered acute and convalescent phases of COVID-19. The repertoires were released in a freely available public database meant as a resource for research on the immune response to SARS-CoV-2. Subjects who had been exposed to COVID-19, were actively infected with it, or had recovered from it provided the deeply sampled blood TCRbeta repertoires that made up the dataset. Where available, HLA class I and class II types were obtained from metadata supplied by the sample provider rather than from assay-based typing. Samples came from the ongoing ImmuneRACE study (first 160 participants) plus 1,254 subjects from 6 global collaborators. Sample metadata almost always included a de-identified subject ID, COVID-19 status, age in years and sex. The material from the prospective study consisted of cDNA or gDNA derived from T cells, B-cell-depleted T cells, or PBMCs. The study at large found these results: How much clinical and demographic metadata was included differed by source and by participant, and the metadata was provided uncurated.

To note about this clone: The specificity of this receptor is unknown. Base qualities are not provided; no much larger clone lies one nucleotide away.

The immunoSEQ Assay, a bias-controlled multiplex PCR, was used to amplify TCRbeta CDR3 regions from genomic DNA. The original methods were these. Nucleated cell counts per sample were estimated from amplification of reference gene primers within the assay. To quantify the absolute abundance of each unique TCRbeta CDR3 rearrangement, sequence reads were collapsed and filtered. For each sample, productive Simpson clonality was calculated as the square root of Simpson's diversity index across productive rearrangements. TCRdb's version of the immuneACCESS table is confined to in-frame rearrangements and falls short of the full clone set. An unresolved V gene accounts for under half of the shortfall where checked; the remainder is of unknown origin. D and trimming were read from the DNA, whereas the V and J calls and clone size are those reported in that table. The sample profile shows approximately 230,000 clones; 87% of them were found once. Under 4% of the sample goes to the ten largest clones.

In the germline V gene, CDR1 corresponds to SGDLS and CDR2 to YYNGEE. The CDR3 has 15 amino acids, counting the end cysteine and phenylalanine. The entry retains the CDR3 DNA only, 45 bases that are in frame from base 1. V is reduced by 3 bases and J by 2 bases, leaving a spacing of 12 bases between them. Whole blood was collected in K2EDTA tubes by collaborating institutions according to the institutions' own protocols. For TCRbeta analysis, collaborators shipped samples as frozen whole blood, isolated PBMCs, or DNA extracted from either of those sample types. The chain is assembled from TRBV9 and TRBJ1-3; TRBD1 could be the D gene, as 6 bases match. The source of this sequence is a man aged 18 to 30 with active or convalescent COVID-19. Sequenced sample: peripheral blood. The DNA reads TGTGCCAGCAGCGCCCGCCGGGACACTGGAAACACCATATATTTT. It encodes CASSARRDTGNTIYF.